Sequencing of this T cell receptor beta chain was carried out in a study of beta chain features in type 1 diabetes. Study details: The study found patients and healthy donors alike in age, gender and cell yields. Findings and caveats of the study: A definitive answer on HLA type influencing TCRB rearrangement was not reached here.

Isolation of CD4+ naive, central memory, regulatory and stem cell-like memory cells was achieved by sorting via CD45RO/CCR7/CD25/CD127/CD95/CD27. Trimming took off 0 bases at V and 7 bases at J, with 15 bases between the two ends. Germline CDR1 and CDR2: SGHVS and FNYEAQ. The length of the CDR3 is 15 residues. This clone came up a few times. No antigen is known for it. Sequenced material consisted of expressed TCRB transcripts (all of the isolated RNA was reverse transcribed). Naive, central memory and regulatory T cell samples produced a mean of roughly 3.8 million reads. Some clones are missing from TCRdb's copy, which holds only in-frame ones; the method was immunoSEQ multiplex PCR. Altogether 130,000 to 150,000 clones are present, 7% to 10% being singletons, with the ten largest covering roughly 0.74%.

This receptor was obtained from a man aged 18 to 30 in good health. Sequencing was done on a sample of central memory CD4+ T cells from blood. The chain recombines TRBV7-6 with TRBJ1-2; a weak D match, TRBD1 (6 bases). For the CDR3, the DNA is TGTGCCAGCAGCTTAGCGGCGGCGGGGGCAGGTGGCTACACCTTC. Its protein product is CASSLAAAGAGGYTF.